The next 7 T cell receptor beta chains were all read from a single sample in a study of blood T cell repertoires in COVID-19. Repertoires were generated with immunoSEQ multiplex PCR, while TCRdb's copy carries only in-frame clones and drops some. The repertoire consists of tens of thousands of clones, with roughly 88% occurring once and the leading ten covering around 40%. Sample: peripheral blood. These receptors were collected from a human donor in a cohort sampled during active COVID-19.

The rearrangement links TRBV7-2 to TRBJ2-2, with unresolved D. CDR3 length equals 13 residues. Germline CDR1 SGHTA, CDR2 FQGNSA. V was clipped by 5 bases and J by 7 bases, with 11 bases between them. CDR3 in DNA: TGTGCCAGCAGCAAGTTACTGTTCGGGGAGCTGTTTTTT. Its translation is CASSKLLFGELFF.

The rearrangement links TRBV4-1 to TRBJ2-6; D is possibly TRBD2 (6 bases). The germline gives CDR1 MGHRA, CDR2 YSYEKL. With 2 bases removed from V and 0 bases from J, the gap between germline ends came to 17 bases. The CDR3 loop spans 19 amino acids. CDR3 nucleotide sequence: TGCGCCAGCAGCCAAAGCGGGTCAGTGGAACTCTCTGGGGCCAACGTCCTGACTTTC. Translated: CASSQSGSVELSGANVLTF.

DNA of the CDR3: TGTGCCATCAGTGGGCTAGCTACCACCGGGGAGCTGTTTTTT. Amino acid sequence: CAISGLATTGELFF. V usage is TRBV10-3 and J usage is TRBJ2-2, with a weak D call TRBD2 (5 bases). The germline V gene has CDR1 ENHRY and CDR2 SYGVKD. The CDR3 is 14 residues long. Trimming removed 4 bases from V and 4 bases from J, with 10 bases in between.

This clone was counted between two and nine times. The chain employs TRBV2 and TRBJ1-1; TRBD1 agrees at 7 bases. V was pared by 9 bases and J by 5 bases, with 15 bases of the junction left unmatched. CDR1 and CDR2 from the germline V gene are SNHLY and FYNNEI. The CDR3 is 15 residues long. Here the CDR3 DNA reads TGTGCCAGGGGCTCGACAGGGAAAGGTCTTACTGAAGCTTTCTTT. Translated, it gives CARGSTGKGLTEAFF.

The gene calls are TRBV6-5 and TRBJ2-7; D remains ambiguous. The V and J ends lost 0 bases and 0 bases respectively, with 9 bases between them. This CDR3 spans 15 amino acids. Germline V gene lookup returns CDR1 MNHEY and CDR2 SVGAGI. CDR3 residues: CASSYSHWSSYEQYF. Here the CDR3 DNA reads TGTGCCAGCAGTTACTCGCACTGGAGCTCCTACGAGCAGTACTTC.

The chain carries TRBV11-3 and TRBJ1-3, with 8 bases identical to TRBD1. Germline CDR1 SGHNT, CDR2 YENEEA. The CDR3 contains 17 residues. J lost 2 bases, V lost 4 bases, and 10 bases had no gene match. The DNA for the CDR3 is TGTGCCAGCAGCTCAGGAACAGGGGGTATTACTGGAAACACCATATATTTT. Its translation is CASSSGTGGITGNTIYF. Filled out from reference TRBV11-3 and TRBJ1-3, the complete variable domain reads EAGVVQSPRYKIIEKKQPVAFWCNPISGHNTLYWYLQNLGQGPELLIRYENEEAVDDSQLPKDRFSAERLKGVDSTLKIQPAELGDSAVYLCASSSGTGGITGNTIYFGEGSWLTVV.

This clone was counted a single time. This chain links TRBV7-2 with TRBJ2-7; 7 bases align to TRBD1. The CDR3 sequence is 15 residues long. Germline-derived CDR1 and CDR2 are SGHTA and FQGNSA. Germline trimming cut 7 bases from V and 5 bases from J; bases unmatched to any gene: 14. The CDR3 DNA reads as TGTGCCAGCACGGCAGGGGGATATCTAACGGACGAGCAGTACTTC. Translation: CASTAGGYLTDEQYF. Together with reference TRBV7-2 and TRBJ2-7, the CDR3 gives the full variable domain: GAGVSQSPSNKVTEKGKDVELRCDPISGHTALYWYRQSLGQGLEFLIYFQGNSAPDKSGLPSDRFSAERTGGSVSTLTIQRTQQEDSAVYLCASTAGGYLTDEQYFGPGTRLTVT.